A selection of T cell receptor beta chains follows, all from one sample in a study of cytomegalovirus exposure and HLA in healthy donors. Data came from immunoSEQ multiplex PCR; TCRdb stores just in-frame clones and leaves some out. The sample lists some 150,000 clones; roughly four fifths were seen once. Sequenced material: PBMCs. The receptors derive from a man over 45 in good health and CMV-seropositive. Both conserved end residues are part of each CDR3. The D gene is left open where the match is weak. Where a row states a size, it is once, few, many or the class of an expanded clone; other rows omit it.

CDR3 DNA,CDR3 protein,V gene,D gene,clone size,J gene
TGCGCCAGCAGCCAAGAACCGGGAGCCTACAATGAGCAGTTCTTC,CASSQEPGAYNEQFF,TRBV4-3,NA,NA,TRBJ2-1
TGTGCCAGTAGTATAACGAGGACAGGGGGCGATGGCTACACCTTC,CASSITRTGGDGYTF,TRBV19,TRBD1,NA,TRBJ1-2
TGTGCCAGCACAAACAGGGGATCCTATGGCTACACCTTC,CASTNRGSYGYTF,TRBV19,TRBD1,NA,TRBJ1-2
TGTGCCAGCAGCCAAGGTGCGGGGGGTGCAACTAATGAAAAACTGTTTTTT,CASSQGAGGATNEKLFF,TRBV4-2,NA,NA,TRBJ1-4
TGTGCCAGCAGCTTGATAGGCCGCTTCGGGAGAGCCTACGAGCAGTACTTC,CASSLIGRFGRAYEQYF,TRBV7-9,NA,NA,TRBJ2-7
TGTGCCAGCAGCCCGGGGGGGGGCGTCCTCTACGAGCAGTACTTC,CASSPGGGVLYEQYF,TRBV7-3,TRBD2,NA,TRBJ2-7
TGTGCCAGCAGCTTTCAGGGGACCCACGAGCAGTACTTC,CASSFQGTHEQYF,TRBV5-6,NA,NA,TRBJ2-7
TGTGCCAGCAGTGAAGTAGGCGGTAGCAATCAGCCCCAGCATTTT,CASSEVGGSNQPQHF,TRBV2,NA,NA,TRBJ1-5
TGTGCCAGCAGCCAGCCCCGACTAGCGGGGGGCCGGGGGGATACGCAGTATTTT,CASSQPRLAGGRGDTQYF,TRBV7-2,TRBD2,NA,TRBJ2-3
TGCGCCAGCAGCCAACAACCGGGACAATACAATGAGCAGTTCTTC,CASSQQPGQYNEQFF,TRBV4-3,NA,NA,TRBJ2-1
TGTGCCAGCAGTTCGGGGGGTGGAGAGAACACTGAAGCTTTCTTT,CASSSGGGENTEAFF,TRBV28,NA,NA,TRBJ1-1
TGCGCCAGCAGCTTGGCAGCCGGTGAGGGAATCCACGAGCAGTACTTC,CASSLAAGEGIHEQYF,TRBV5-1,NA,NA,TRBJ2-7
TGTGCCAGCAGCCCGACAGTAAAAGAGACCCAGTACTTC,CASSPTVKETQYF,TRBV11-2,NA,few,TRBJ2-5
TGTGCCAGCAGCCGGGCACAGGGGCTGGATGAAGCTTTCTTT,CASSRAQGLDEAFF,TRBV7-2,TRBD1,NA,TRBJ1-1
TGCGCCAGCAGCCAATCCGGGGAGGGGGGGGCCTACGAGCAGTACTTC,CASSQSGEGGAYEQYF,TRBV4-3,NA,NA,TRBJ2-7
TGTGCCAGCAGCTTTCATACTGAAGCTTTCTTT,CASSFHTEAFF,TRBV7-8,NA,NA,TRBJ1-1
TGTGCCAGCAGTTACTCTGGCCTCTCCAGAGAGACCCAGTACTTC,CASSYSGLSRETQYF,TRBV6-5,NA,NA,TRBJ2-5
TGTGCCAGCAGCCCCGACGGACAGTATGGCTACACCTTC,CASSPDGQYGYTF,TRBV5-6,NA,few,TRBJ1-2
TGTGCCAGCAGCTTAGTCAGGGTCCCAGAGACCCAGTACTTC,CASSLVRVPETQYF,TRBV13,NA,NA,TRBJ2-5
TGTGCCACCAGCAGAGGGACAGGGGGGTTGGGAAAACTGTTTTTT,CATSRGTGGLGKLFF,TRBV15,TRBD1,NA,TRBJ1-4
TGTGCCAGCAGCTTAGTTGTACCGGACTATGGCTACACCTTC,CASSLVVPDYGYTF,TRBV11-2,NA,NA,TRBJ1-2
TGTGCCAGCAGCCCGGTCGGGAACAATGAGCAGTTCTTC,CASSPVGNNEQFF,TRBV5-4,NA,once,TRBJ2-1
TGTGCCAGCAGCGTGGCAGGGGGTTCAGCTGAAGCTTTCTTT,CASSVAGGSAEAFF,TRBV9,TRBD1,NA,TRBJ1-1
TGTGCCAGCAAACGACTAGCGGGGAGCACAGATACGCAGTATTTT,CASKRLAGSTDTQYF,TRBV6-5,TRBD2,NA,TRBJ2-3
TGTGCCAGCAGGCCTGCGGGGGACAGCACAGATACGCAGTATTTT,CASRPAGDSTDTQYF,TRBV9,TRBD2,NA,TRBJ2-3
TGTGCCAGTAGTGCGGGACTAGCCTCCTACGAGCAGTACTTC,CASSAGLASYEQYF,TRBV19,TRBD2,NA,TRBJ2-7
TGTGCCACCAGCAGAGGGACAGGGCGAGGAGGGGAGGAAAACACCATATATTTT,CATSRGTGRGGEENTIYF,TRBV15,TRBD1,NA,TRBJ1-3
TGTGCCAGTAGTACGACAGGGGGCGCCGATCAGCCCCAGCATTTT,CASSTTGGADQPQHF,TRBV19,TRBD1,once,TRBJ1-5
TGCGCCAGCAGCCAAGAATCGTCCAGCTCCTACGAGCAGTACTTC,CASSQESSSSYEQYF,TRBV4-1,NA,NA,TRBJ2-7
TGTGCCAGCAGCGAAGACAGAAATCAGCCCCAGCATTTT,CASSEDRNQPQHF,TRBV7-2,NA,once,TRBJ1-5
TGTGCCAGCAGAAGGACAGAGAACACTGAAGCTTTCTTT,CASRRTENTEAFF,TRBV2,NA,NA,TRBJ1-1
TGTGCCACCAGCAGAGAGGGTAGCTCCGAGCAGTACTTC,CATSREGSSEQYF,TRBV15,NA,NA,TRBJ2-7
TGTGCCAGCAGCCGGGATAGCAATCAGCCCCAGCATTTT,CASSRDSNQPQHF,TRBV28,NA,NA,TRBJ1-5
TGTGCCAGCTCACCACAGGAGACGGATACGCAGTATTTT,CASSPQETDTQYF,TRBV18,NA,NA,TRBJ2-3
TGCGCCAGCAGTGACGTAGGAGAGGGGAACACTGAAGCTTTCTTT,CASSDVGEGNTEAFF,TRBV10-2,NA,once,TRBJ1-1
TGTGCCAGCAGTCCGCTGGACGGGGAAGATACGCAGTATTTT,CASSPLDGEDTQYF,TRBV6-4,NA,NA,TRBJ2-3
TGTGCCAGCAGCCCCGGCCTAGCGGGGGGGCCCCATAGCACAGATACGCAGTATTTT,CASSPGLAGGPHSTDTQYF,TRBV7-8,TRBD2,once,TRBJ2-3
TGTGCCAGCAGCTTAGCCCTAGCGGGGGGGCCAAATGAGCAGTTCTTC,CASSLALAGGPNEQFF,TRBV11-2,TRBD2,NA,TRBJ2-1
TGTGCCAGCAGCGTATTAGCGGGGGGATACAATGAGCAGTTCTTC,CASSVLAGGYNEQFF,TRBV9,TRBD2,NA,TRBJ2-1
TGTGCCAGTAGTATAGATCCGGTAGATACGCAGTATTTT,CASSIDPVDTQYF,TRBV19,NA,NA,TRBJ2-3
TGTGCCAGCAGCAACCAGGGCGGGGGCAACACCATATATTTT,CASSNQGGGNTIYF,TRBV5-4,NA,NA,TRBJ1-3
TGCGCCAGCAGGCGAGGCAGTTCCTACGAGCAGTACTTC,CASRRGSSYEQYF,TRBV4-3,NA,NA,TRBJ2-7
TGTGCCATCAGTGAGTCGATGAGCAATGAGCAGTTCTTC,CAISESMSNEQFF,TRBV10-3,NA,NA,TRBJ2-1
TGTGCCAGCAGCTTGGGGGTAACTAGCGGGAGTCGCGACGAGCAGTACTTC,CASSLGVTSGSRDEQYF,TRBV5-6,TRBD2,NA,TRBJ2-7
TGTGCCAGCCGCGGCTCCTACGAGCAGTACTTC,CASRGSYEQYF,TRBV6-5,NA,NA,TRBJ2-7
TGTGCCAGCAGTCAGCAGGGAGGGGCGAGCTACACCTTC,CASSQQGGASYTF,TRBV6-6,NA,once,TRBJ1-2
TGTGCCAGCAGCCTAGTCGCATCCGGGACAGGATATGGCTACACCTTC,CASSLVASGTGYGYTF,TRBV2,TRBD1,NA,TRBJ1-2
TGTGCCAGCAGCTTAGACATATCCTACGAGCAGTACTTC,CASSLDISYEQYF,TRBV13,NA,NA,TRBJ2-7
TGTGCCAGCAGTTTATTCCAGGGTCTTTCCTACGAGCAGTACTTC,CASSLFQGLSYEQYF,TRBV27,NA,NA,TRBJ2-7
TGTGCCAGCAGTTACGCAGGGAGGGGTGAGCAGTACTTC,CASSYAGRGEQYF,TRBV6-5,TRBD2,NA,TRBJ2-7
TGTGCCAGCACCTTAACGGGACAGCTCACAGATACGCAGTATTTT,CASTLTGQLTDTQYF,TRBV7-2,TRBD1,NA,TRBJ2-3